This TCR beta chain was obtained from a study of blood T cell repertoires in COVID-19. Overall study: PBMCs, B-cell-depleted T cells, or T cells provided the cDNA or gDNA that made up the material.

This clone was observed a few times. Other DNA variants within this sample encode the same CDR3. This CDR3 is built from 14 residues. V lost 2 bases, J lost 3 bases, and 3 bases stayed unmatched. CDR1 SGHRS and CDR2 YFSETQ come from the germline V gene. Repertoires were generated with immunoSEQ multiplex PCR, while TCRdb's copy carries only in-frame clones and drops some. The table shows 80,000 or so clones, with 65% to 85% occurring only once. This chain uses TRBV5-1 with TRBJ1-1; 8 positions agree with TRBD1. The sequencing sample was made of peripheral blood. The source of this sequence is a woman older than 75 with acute or convalescent COVID-19. As DNA, the CDR3 is TGCGCCAGCAGCTTAGGGGGACAGGACACTGAAGCTTTCTTT. As protein: CASSLGGQDTEAFF.